The following is a T cell receptor (beta chain) sequence with its context. This clonotype has at least ten counts. The antigen it binds to is not known. No base quality values were provided; no much bigger clone lies one nucleotide off. This specimen belongs to a study of CD8+CD57+ T cells in acquired aplastic anemia (dated by TCRdb to the late 2010s). For context, the study as a whole: DNA extracted from sorted CD4+ and CD8+ cells had a mean of approximately 3 ug, with a range of about 0.19 to 27.4 ug. Mean read counts for healthy donor samples were about 10.8 million for CD4+ cells and around 11 million for CD8+ cells. The research as a whole found: No significant difference in CD8+ Simpson's diversity was found between patients and healthy controls (P=0.060). Although roughly 29 CD8+ CDR3 sequences were shared by patients and controls, these sequences appeared highly expressed in patients and within the immunodominant clones of patients.

The study deep-sequenced TCR repertoires of sorted CD4+ and CD8+ blood T cells from severe aplastic anemia patients and healthy subjects. Ficoll-Paque density gradient centrifugation was used to isolate peripheral blood mononuclear cells. Before DNA was extracted, CD4+ and CD8+ T cells were sorted using either FACS or magnetic beads. Profiling of TCR beta VDJ combinations and CDR3 sequences used genomic DNA as the template. An Illumina HiSeq 2000 was used for TCR repertoire sequencing. The paper's data handling went like this. Repertoires were assessed using TRBV/TRBJ rearrangement plots, CDR3 size and DJ length profiles, and Simpson's diversity index. The immunodominant clone was defined as the most abundant DNA sequence in deep sequencing data. CDR3 amino acid sequences were checked for sharing across subjects and were also compared against the VDJdb database and published repertoires. TCRdb reprocessing: public reads trimmed at Q25 with fastp, clones called with MiXCR, in-frame beta chains kept. Each record represents a unique CDR3 protein, reported with the most common genes and DNA among its rows. These V and J calls originate from TCRdb's pipeline instead of the authors' own analysis. This sample is represented by more than 100,000 distinct CDR3 sequences; more than 40% of them were singletons. The ten top clones hold 2.5% of the sample.

The CDR3 goes from the cysteine to the phenylalanine over 13 residues. Here the CDR3 DNA is all that survives: 39 bases in frame from base 1. V drops 7 bases and J drops 8 bases, leaving 17 bases in between. Sequencing was done on a sample of sorted CD4+, CD8+, or CD8+CD57+ T cells (not recorded which) from PBMCs. The source is a human donor in good health, serving as a control. The chain links TRBV12-3 or TRBV12-4 with TRBJ1-2; too little of a D gene remains to name it. The CDR3 corresponds to CASTLADSLGYTF. The nucleotide sequence is TGTGCCAGCACCTTGGCGGATAGTCTAGGCTACACCTTC.